Listed below are T cell receptor beta chains from one sample, sequenced in a study of blood T cell repertoires in COVID-19. The assay was immunoSEQ multiplex PCR, and TCRdb's table has in-frame clones only and misses some. The repertoire holds about 120,000 clones, approximately 71% seen once, with approximately 2.1% in the top ten. Sequencing used peripheral blood. The receptor set was obtained from a woman in her 70s with acute or convalescent COVID-19. Both conserved end residues are part of each CDR3. Fields, in order: D gene, V gene, clone size, J gene, CDR3 protein, CDR3 DNA. The D gene is left open where the match is weak. The size of a clone is reported for some rows only, either as once, few or many, or as a class for expanded clones.

NA	TRBV19	NA	TRBJ2-2	CASSSRLDTGELFF	TGTGCCAGTAGTTCACGACTTGACACCGGGGAGCTGTTTTTT
TRBD2	TRBV29-1	NA	TRBJ2-3	CSARLAGVTDTQYF	TGCAGCGCTCGACTAGCGGGGGTCACAGATACGCAGTATTTT
NA	TRBV7-9	once	TRBJ1-2	CASSSPGSYGYTF	TGTGCCAGCAGCTCACCAGGCTCCTATGGCTACACCTTC
NA	TRBV28	NA	TRBJ1-5	CASSFSGQGYNQPQHF	TGTGCCAGCAGTTTCTCGGGTCAGGGATACAATCAGCCCCAGCATTTT
TRBD1	TRBV29-1	NA	TRBJ1-2	CSASEQGSYGYTF	TGCAGCGCCTCTGAACAGGGGAGCTATGGCTACACCTTC
NA	TRBV7-2	NA	TRBJ1-1	CASSLVQEAFF	TGTGCCAGCAGCTTAGTCCAGGAAGCTTTCTTT
TRBD1	TRBV28	few	TRBJ1-2	CASLQTGGQNYGYTF	TGTGCCAGCTTACAAACAGGGGGTCAGAACTATGGCTACACCTTC
NA	TRBV20-1	NA	TRBJ1-6	CSASRGGRDNSPLHF	TGCAGTGCTAGTCGGGGGGGAAGAGATAATTCACCCCTCCACTTT
NA	TRBV5-6	NA	TRBJ1-6	CASARDFNSPLHF	TGTGCCAGCGCCCGGGATTTTAATTCACCCCTCCACTTT
NA	TRBV5-8	NA	TRBJ2-3	CASSPSSTDTQYF	TGTGCCAGCAGCCCGTCGTCGACAGATACGCAGTATTTT
NA	TRBV2	NA	TRBJ1-5	CASSVEAGNQPQHF	TGTGCCAGCAGTGTTGAGGCTGGCAATCAGCCCCAGCATTTT
NA	TRBV7-7	NA	TRBJ2-5	CASSLGGLQSETQYF	TGTGCCAGCAGCTTAGGCGGGTTACAAAGCGAGACCCAGTACTTC
NA	TRBV25-1	NA	TRBJ1-1	CASFGARTEAFF	TGTGCCAGTTTTGGGGCGCGGACTGAAGCTTTCTTT
NA	TRBV3-1/TRBV3-2	NA	TRBJ1-1	CASSQDGGSTNTEAFF	TGTGCCAGCAGCCAAGACGGAGGGTCGACGAACACTGAAGCTTTCTTT
TRBD1	TRBV7-2	NA	TRBJ2-5	CASSLTGWETQYF	TGTGCCAGCAGCTTGACAGGGTGGGAGACCCAGTACTTC
NA	TRBV5-4	NA	TRBJ1-5	CASSEGGGNQPQHF	TGTGCCAGCAGCGAAGGCGGGGGCAATCAGCCCCAGCATTTT
TRBD1	TRBV6-5	NA	TRBJ1-5	CASSWTGAINQPQHF	TGTGCCAGCAGTTGGACAGGGGCTATCAATCAGCCCCAGCATTTT
TRBD1	TRBV4-1	few	TRBJ1-2	CASSRGRQGAEYGYTF	TGCGCCAGCAGCCGCGGACGACAGGGGGCAGAATATGGCTACACCTTC
NA	TRBV29-1	NA	TRBJ1-3	CSAAIQDSGNTIYF	TGCAGCGCTGCGATACAGGACTCTGGAAACACCATATATTTT
NA	TRBV2	NA	TRBJ2-3	CASSDRLVPDTQYF	TGTGCCAGCAGTGACCGACTAGTCCCAGATACGCAGTATTTT
TRBD1	TRBV2	NA	TRBJ1-6	CASRTGEPLHF	TGTGCCAGCAGGACAGGGGAACCCCTCCACTTT
TRBD2	TRBV28	many	TRBJ2-1	CASSLYWTSGSYNEQFF	TGTGCCAGCAGTTTATACTGGACTAGCGGATCCTACAATGAGCAGTTCTTC
TRBD1	TRBV2	NA	TRBJ2-7	CASSDSPDRGFEQYF	TGTGCCAGCAGTGATTCCCCGGACAGGGGGTTCGAGCAGTACTTC
NA	TRBV5-1	NA	TRBJ2-7	CASSLLGGMEQYF	TGCGCCAGCAGCTTGTTGGGGGGTATGGAGCAGTACTTC
NA	TRBV5-6	NA	TRBJ1-2	CASSLAGRGGYTF	TGTGCCAGCAGCTTGGCCGGTAGAGGTGGCTACACCTTC
NA	TRBV6-5	once	TRBJ2-1	CASRRESSYNEQFF	TGTGCCAGCAGACGGGAGAGCTCCTACAATGAGCAGTTCTTC
NA	TRBV7-2	NA	TRBJ2-7	CASSFVTGNPYEQYF	TGTGCCAGCAGCTTCGTTACAGGGAACCCCTACGAGCAGTACTTC
NA	TRBV6-5	NA	TRBJ1-1	CASKRGMNTEAFF	TGTGCCAGCAAGCGGGGGATGAACACTGAAGCTTTCTTT
TRBD1	TRBV2	NA	TRBJ2-5	CASRRTGQVGETQYF	TGTGCCAGCAGACGGACAGGGCAAGTGGGGGAGACCCAGTACTTC
TRBD1	TRBV15	NA	TRBJ1-4	CATSRDRGGPNEKLFF	TGTGCCACCAGCAGAGACCGAGGGGGCCCCAATGAAAAACTGTTTTTT
TRBD2	TRBV5-1	NA	TRBJ2-7	CASRTTLQTSSPLTRYEQYF	TGCGCCAGCAGAACAACCCTACAGACTAGCTCACCCTTAACCCGCTACGAGCAGTACTTC
NA	TRBV2	few	TRBJ1-1	CASSEDEGRAFF	TGTGCCAGCAGTGAAGATGAGGGTCGAGCTTTCTTT
NA	TRBV11-2	few	TRBJ2-2	CASSWGAGELFF	TGTGCCAGCAGCTGGGGGGCCGGGGAGCTGTTTTTT
NA	TRBV5-1	NA	TRBJ1-4	CASSLQGRESEKLFF	TGCGCCAGCAGCTTACAGGGTAGGGAAAGCGAAAAACTGTTTTTT
NA	TRBV24-1	NA	TRBJ2-3	CATSARTSTDTQYF	TGTGCCACCAGTGCCCGGACTAGCACAGATACGCAGTATTTT
NA	TRBV12-5	NA	TRBJ1-5	CASGMQVGAGNQPQHF	TGTGCTAGTGGGATGCAGGTGGGGGCAGGGAATCAGCCCCAGCATTTT
NA	TRBV11-2	NA	TRBJ1-2	CASSSIAGSRRYGYTF	TGTGCCAGCAGCTCTATTGCAGGATCCAGGCGCTATGGCTACACCTTC
NA	TRBV6-1	NA	TRBJ1-6	CASSEDNPGVGNSPLHF	TGTGCCAGCAGTGAAGACAACCCAGGGGTGGGGAATTCACCCCTCCACTTT
NA	TRBV3-1/TRBV3-2	few	TRBJ1-2	CASSQVTGPYGYTF	TGTGCCAGCAGCCAAGTTACAGGGCCCTATGGCTACACCTTC
TRBD1	TRBV5-1	many	TRBJ2-5	CASSLVGTGLQETQYF	TGCGCCAGCAGCTTGGTGGGGACAGGGCTGCAAGAGACCCAGTACTTC
NA	TRBV18	NA	TRBJ2-5	CASSLPGVGGETQYF	TGTGCCAGCTCACTCCCAGGGGTTGGTGGAGAGACCCAGTACTTC
TRBD1	TRBV2	NA	TRBJ1-2	CASSVSGGAYYGYTF	TGTGCCAGCAGTGTCTCAGGGGGCGCGTACTATGGCTACACCTTC
TRBD2	TRBV7-4	once	TRBJ2-3	CASSRQAGGLCKDTQYF	TGTGCCAGCAGCCGGCAAGCGGGGGGGCTTTGTAAAGATACGCAGTATTTT
NA	TRBV7-9	few	TRBJ2-7	CASSLDSWLYEQYF	TGTGCCAGCAGCTTAGATAGCTGGTTGTACGAGCAGTACTTC
NA	TRBV9	NA	TRBJ1-6	CASSVEADSPLHF	TGTGCCAGCAGCGTAGAGGCGGATTCACCCCTCCACTTT
TRBD1	TRBV10-1	once	TRBJ1-1	CASSDDRGTAEAFF	TGCGCCAGCAGTGATGACAGGGGAACGGCTGAAGCTTTCTTT
TRBD1	TRBV18	NA	TRBJ1-2	CASSPGGGGYGYTF	TGTGCCAGCTCACCTGGAGGGGGCGGCTATGGCTACACCTTC
NA	TRBV14	NA	TRBJ1-1	CASSQDIFWGMNTEAFF	TGTGCCAGCAGCCAAGATATTTTCTGGGGCATGAACACTGAAGCTTTCTTT
NA	TRBV5-6	few	TRBJ2-2	CASSLGPLNTGELFF	TGTGCCAGCAGCTTGGGGCCCCTTAACACCGGGGAGCTGTTTTTT